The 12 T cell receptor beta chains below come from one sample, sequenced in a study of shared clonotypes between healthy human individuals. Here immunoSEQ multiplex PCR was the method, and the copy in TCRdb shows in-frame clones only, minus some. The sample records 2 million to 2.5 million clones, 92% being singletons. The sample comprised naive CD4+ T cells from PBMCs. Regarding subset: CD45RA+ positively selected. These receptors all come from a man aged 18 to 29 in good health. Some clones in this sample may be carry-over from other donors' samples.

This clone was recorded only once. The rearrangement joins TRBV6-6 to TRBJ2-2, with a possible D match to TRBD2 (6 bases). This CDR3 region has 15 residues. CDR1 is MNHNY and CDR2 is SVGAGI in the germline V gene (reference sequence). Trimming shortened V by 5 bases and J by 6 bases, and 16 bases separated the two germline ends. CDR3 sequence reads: CASSRAGTPPGELFF. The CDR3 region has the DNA TGTGCCAGCAGTAGGGCCGGGACTCCTCCCGGGGAGCTGTTTTTT.

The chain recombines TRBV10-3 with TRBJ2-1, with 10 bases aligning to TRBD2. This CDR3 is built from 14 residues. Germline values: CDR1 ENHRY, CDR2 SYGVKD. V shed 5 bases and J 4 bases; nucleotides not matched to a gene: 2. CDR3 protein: CAISLAGDYNEQFF. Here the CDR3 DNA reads TGTGCCATCAGTCTAGCGGGGGATTACAATGAGCAGTTCTTC.

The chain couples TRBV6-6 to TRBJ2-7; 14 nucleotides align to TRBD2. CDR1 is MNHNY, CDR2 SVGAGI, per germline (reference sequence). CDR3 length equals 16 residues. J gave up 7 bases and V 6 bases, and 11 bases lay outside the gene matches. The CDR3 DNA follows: TGTGCCAGCAGCCAGACTAGCGGGAGGGCCCGGGGAGAGCAGTACTTC. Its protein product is CASSQTSGRARGEQYF.

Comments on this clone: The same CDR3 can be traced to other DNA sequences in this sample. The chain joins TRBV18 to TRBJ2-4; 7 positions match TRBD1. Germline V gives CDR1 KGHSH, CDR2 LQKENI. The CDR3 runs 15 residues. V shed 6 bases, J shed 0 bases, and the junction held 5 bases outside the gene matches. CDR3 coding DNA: TGTGCCAGCTCTTCGGGACAGCTAGCCAAAAACATTCAGTACTTC. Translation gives CASSSGQLAKNIQYF. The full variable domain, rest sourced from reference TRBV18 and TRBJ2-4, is NAGVMQNPRHLVRRRGQEARLRCSPMKGHSHVYWYRQLPEEGLKFMVYLQKENIIDESGMPKERFSAEFPKEGPSILRIQQVVRGDSAAYFCASSSGQLAKNIQYFGAGTRLSVL.

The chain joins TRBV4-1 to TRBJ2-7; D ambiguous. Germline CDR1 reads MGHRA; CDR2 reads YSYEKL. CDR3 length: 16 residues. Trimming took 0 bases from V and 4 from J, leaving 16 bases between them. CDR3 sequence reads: CASSQDEPRGRYEQYF. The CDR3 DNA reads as TGCGCCAGCAGCCAAGATGAGCCACGTGGAAGGTACGAGCAGTACTTC.

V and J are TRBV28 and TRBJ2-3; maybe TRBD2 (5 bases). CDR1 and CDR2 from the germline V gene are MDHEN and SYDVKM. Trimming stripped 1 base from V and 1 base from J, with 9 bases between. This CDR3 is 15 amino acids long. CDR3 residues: CASSLSKAGTDTQYF. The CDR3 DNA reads TGTGCCAGCAGTTTATCAAAAGCGGGCACAGATACGCAGTATTTT.

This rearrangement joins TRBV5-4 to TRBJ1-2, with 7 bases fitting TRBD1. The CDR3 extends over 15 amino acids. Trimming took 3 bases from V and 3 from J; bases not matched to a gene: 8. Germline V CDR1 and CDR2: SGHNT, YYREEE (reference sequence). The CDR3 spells CASSWWTGGDYGYTF. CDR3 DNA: TGTGCCAGCAGCTGGTGGACAGGCGGTGACTATGGCTACACCTTC.

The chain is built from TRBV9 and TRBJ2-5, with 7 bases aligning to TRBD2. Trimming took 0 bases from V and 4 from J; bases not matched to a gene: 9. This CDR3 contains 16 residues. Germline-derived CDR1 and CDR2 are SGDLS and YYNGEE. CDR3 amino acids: CASSVGGGSLAETQYF. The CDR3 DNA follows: TGTGCCAGCAGCGTAGGGGGCGGGAGTTTGGCAGAGACCCAGTACTTC.

The CDR3 DNA reads TGTGCCAGTAGTACCCAGGGGGGGAGCATCTACGAGCAGTACTTC. Translated, it gives CASSTQGGSIYEQYF. The chain links TRBV19 to TRBJ2-7; D is possibly TRBD1 or TRBD2 (7 bases each). V was cut by 4 bases and J by 3 bases, with 16 bases left in between. CDR1 is LNHDA and CDR2 is SQIVND in the germline V gene (reference sequence). CDR3 length: 15 amino acids.

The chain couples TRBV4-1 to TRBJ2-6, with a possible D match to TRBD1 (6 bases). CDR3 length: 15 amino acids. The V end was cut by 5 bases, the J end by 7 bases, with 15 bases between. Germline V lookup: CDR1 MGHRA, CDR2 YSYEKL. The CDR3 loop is CASSYRALGANVLTF. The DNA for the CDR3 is TGCGCCAGCAGCTACAGGGCCCTAGGAGCCAACGTCCTGACTTTC.

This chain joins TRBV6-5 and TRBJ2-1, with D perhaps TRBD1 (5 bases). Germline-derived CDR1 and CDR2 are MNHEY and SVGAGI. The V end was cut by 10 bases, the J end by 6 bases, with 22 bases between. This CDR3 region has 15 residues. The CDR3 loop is CATRSPGRRGNEQFF. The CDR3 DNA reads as TGTGCCACACGATCGCCGGGTCGAAGGGGCAATGAGCAGTTCTTC.

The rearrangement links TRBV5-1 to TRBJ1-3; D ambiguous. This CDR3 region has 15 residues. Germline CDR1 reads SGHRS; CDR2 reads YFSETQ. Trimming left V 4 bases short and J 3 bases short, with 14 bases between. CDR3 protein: CASSPQAVNGNTIYF. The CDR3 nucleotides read TGCGCCAGCAGCCCCCAGGCGGTGAATGGAAACACCATATATTTT.